This TCR beta chain was documented in a study of T cells in Graves' hyperthyroidism and ophthalmopathy. Study at large: Before treatment of any kind, peripheral blood was taken at initial diagnosis.

A few counts support this clonotype. Antigen unknown. The germline V gene encodes CDR1 SGHRS and CDR2 YFSETQ. The junction had 5 bases not matched to a gene; V was cut back by 1 base and J by 10 bases. The length of the CDR3 is 15 residues. Study outcomes and limitations: Ophthalmopathy could be told apart from stable hyperthyroidism with a 13 V-J model. Before onset, ophthalmopathy was predicted by the model a median around 6 months earlier.

Researchers took RNA transcripts and amplified the TCR beta CDR3 regions from them. The primer set for the first-round RT-PCR of the TCR CDR3 was HTBI. TCRdb independently ran MiXCR on the multiplex PCR reads; one entry per CDR3 protein. Of roughly 700,000 distinct CDR3 sequences listed, about 15% were seen once; the top ten hold roughly 10%. The authors deemed Graves' hyperthyroidism stable absent ophthalmopathy progression within 18 months. This TCR was recovered from a young woman with Graves' hyperthyroidism. This chain uses TRBV5-1 with TRBJ2-1; 13 bases are shared with TRBD2. Sequencing input: blood. CDR3 region: CASSLRTSGRREQFF. The CDR3, as DNA: TGCGCCAGCAGCTTGAGGACTAGCGGGAGAAGAGAGCAGTTCTTC.